This T cell receptor (beta chain) originates from a study of human T cells and chemical hapten exposure. Study context: The sensitizer, 2% DPC, was used on approximately 2 cm by approximately 2 cm of upper inner arm skin. Whole-study results and caveats: Expanded TCR counts at PT1 went up together with patch test score, a positive correlation. Donors, who had alopecia, may show an immune response that differs from healthy people's.

With regard to this clonotype: Its specificity is unknown.

MiXCR was run by TCRdb on the RACE reads, yielding one entry per CDR3 protein. Counted here are fewer than 90,000 distinct CDR3 sequences, less than 8.5% occurring once; the ten biggest clones make up around 1.3%. Time point denoted: patch test 2, 6 weeks after DPC sensitization. Indicated treatment: therapeutic diphenylcyclopropenone sensitization with weekly scalp DPC. Patches went on only after blood had been drawn each time. The TCR was taken from a woman in her twenties or thirties with alopecia areata. Some clones in this sample may be carry-over from other donors' samples. The starting material was whole blood, obtained in connection with sensitization to the hapten diphenylcyclopropenone (DPC).

The CDR3 spells CASSLEAGNRDYGYTF. In DNA form, the CDR3 reads TGCGCCAGCAGCTTGGAGGCAGGGAACCGAGACTATGGCTACACCTTC. V gene TRBV5-1 combines with J gene TRBJ1-2; TRBD1 might be the D (5 bases). The CDR3 contains 16 residues. Trimming removed 0 bases at V and 3 bases at J, with 15 bases between. Per germline, CDR1 SGHRS and CDR2 YFSETQ.